The 16 T cell receptor beta chains reported below all come from one sample, sequenced in a study of molecular identifiers for immune sequencing clone quantification. Using its own MiXCR run on the PCR reads, TCRdb lists one record per CDR3 protein. The sample holds a few hundred thousand distinct CDR3 sequences, around 25% seen once. The sample was naive CD8+ T cells from blood, with Jurkat cell RNA spiked in. Subset meaning: FACS-sorted CD8+CD4-CCR7+CD45RA+ naive T cells. The source is a human donor in good health. Some libraries in this study had Jurkat cell RNA spiked in.

This clonotype was observed a handful of times. The chain carries TRBV11-2 and TRBJ1-2; weak D call: TRBD1 (5 bases). The CDR3 is made up of 14 amino acids. Trimming left V 8 bases short and J 5 bases short, with 18 bases between. Germline V gene lookup returns CDR1 SGHAT and CDR2 FQNNGV. The CDR3 is CASHTRGREYGYTF. For the CDR3, the DNA is TGTGCCAGCCATACTAGAGGCAGGGAGTATGGCTACACCTTC.

This CDR3 is CASSFLTGAEQYF. CDR3 nucleotides: TGTGCCAGCAGCTTCCTGACAGGGGCTGAGCAGTACTTC. J is TRBJ2-7 and V is TRBV11-2; 8 nucleotides align to TRBD1. The CDR3 extends over 13 amino acids. Germline V gives CDR1 SGHAT, CDR2 FQNNGV. The V segment lost 3 bases and the J segment 7 bases; nucleotides outside the gene matches: 5.

The chain is built from TRBV27 and TRBJ2-7; 7 bases map to TRBD1. The trim removed 6 bases at V and 4 bases at J, leaving 12 bases unmatched. CDR1 is MNHEY and CDR2 is SMNVEV in the germline V gene (reference sequence). CDR3 length: 15 residues. CDR3 in DNA: TGTGCCAGCAGATTAGAACAGGGGCCCCCTTACGAGCAGTACTTC. Its protein is CASRLEQGPPYEQYF.

This sequence joins TRBV7-9 and TRBJ2-7; TRBD1 aligns across 7 bases. The CDR3 contains 14 residues. Germline lookup yields CDR1 SEHNR and CDR2 FQNEAQ (reference sequence). Trimming cost V 5 bases and J 6 bases; bases outside gene matches: 10. The CDR3 sequence: CASSTQGVKVEQYF. In nucleotides, the CDR3 is TGTGCCAGCAGCACCCAGGGGGTGAAGGTCGAGCAGTACTTC.

This clonotype was seen a few times. The J gene is TRBJ1-2, the V gene TRBV12-3 or TRBV12-4; D uncertain. The CDR3 has 15 amino acids. Trimming stripped 3 bases from V and 2 bases from J, with 13 bases between. The CDR3: CASSLGWAGNYGYTF. CDR3 bases: TGTGCCAGCAGTTTGGGATGGGCGGGAAACTATGGCTACACCTTC.

A remark on this clonotype: This could be a read error, since a much larger clone is one nucleotide away. V usage is TRBV4-3 and J usage is TRBJ2-6; perhaps TRBD2 as D (5 bases). CDR3 length: 16 amino acids. Per the germline V gene, CDR1 is LGHNA and CDR2 is YSLEER. CDR3 sequence: CASRQWESSGANVLTF. CDR3 DNA sequence: TGCGCCAGCCGCCAATGGGAGAGCTCTGGGGCCAACGTCCTGACTTTC.

Details on this clonotype: A much larger clone lies a single base off, so this may be a read error. The genes are TRBV7-2 and TRBJ2-3; a weak D match, TRBD2 (5 bases). This CDR3 is 14 amino acids long. Germline loops: CDR1 SGHTA, CDR2 FQGNSA. Trimming took 6 bases from V and 4 from J, leaving 14 bases between them. CDR3 DNA sequence: TGTGCCAGCAGACAGCGGTACCCCCCAGATACGCAGTATTTT. It yields the protein CASRQRYPPDTQYF.

The chain links TRBV27 to TRBJ2-7; TRBD2 might be the D (5 bases). The CDR3 runs to 15 residues. The V end lost 6 bases, the J end lost 6 bases, and 21 bases lay between the germline ends. Germline assignment: CDR1 MNHEY and CDR2 SMNVEV (reference sequence). CDR3 DNA: TGTGCCAGCAGCCTCGTTGTCGAGGGAGACCGCGAGCAGTACTTC. Protein product: CASSLVVEGDREQYF.

Comments on this clonotype: A read error is possible here, since a much larger clone lies one base away. The genes are TRBV6-5 and TRBJ2-3, with unresolved D. V gave up 8 bases and J gave up 0 bases, with 18 bases separating them. Germline loops: CDR1 MNHEY, CDR2 SVGAGI. The CDR3 is 16 amino acids. The CDR3 spells CASGSAHGASTDTQYF. The DNA for the CDR3 is TGTGCCAGCGGTTCCGCGCATGGAGCGAGCACAGATACGCAGTATTTT.

The chain employs TRBV20-1 and TRBJ2-7; D is perhaps TRBD2 (6 bases). Germline CDR1 reads DFQATT; CDR2 reads SNEGSKA (reference sequence). V lost 5 bases, J lost 4 bases, and 15 bases lay in between. The CDR3 contains 13 residues. The CDR3 DNA follows: TGCAGTGCTGGAGCGTCGACTAGTTACGAGCAGTACTTC. It is translated as CSAGASTSYEQYF.

This clonotype was counted only a few times. V is TRBV4-1 and J is TRBJ2-3, with a weak D call TRBD1 (6 bases). V was pared by 3 bases and J by 2 bases, with 12 bases between. The germline V gene has CDR1 MGHRA and CDR2 YSYEKL. This CDR3 has 15 amino acids. CDR3 nucleotides: TGCGCCAGCAGCCAGACAGGTTCCCTCACAGATACGCAGTATTTT. This sequence encodes CASSQTGSLTDTQYF.

This clonotype was counted at least ten times. The chain carries TRBV4-1 and TRBJ1-5, with 8 bases aligning to TRBD1. V lost 1 base, J lost 4 bases, and 3 bases stayed unmatched. The CDR3 consists of 15 residues. Germline CDR1 reads MGHRA; CDR2 reads YSYEKL. CDR3 nucleotides: TGCGCCAGCAGCCAAGGAGGACAGGGTAATCAGCCCCAGCATTTT. Encoded protein: CASSQGGQGNQPQHF.

This clonotype was counted at least ten times. The chain recombines TRBV7-9 with TRBJ1-5; D unresolved. Germline V gives CDR1 SEHNR, CDR2 FQNEAQ (reference sequence). CDR3 length: 12 residues. Between the trimmed V and J ends, which lost 4 bases and 6 bases, there was a span of 7 bases. The CDR3 reads CASSSTGQPQHF. DNA for the CDR3: TGTGCCAGCAGCTCCACTGGTCAGCCCCAGCATTTT.

This chain links TRBV20-1 with TRBJ2-7, with D perhaps TRBD2 (6 bases). The CDR3 covers 12 residues. V lost 0 bases and J 5 bases, leaving 8 bases between the germline ends. The germline V gene has CDR1 DFQATT and CDR2 SNEGSKA (reference sequence). CDR3 coding DNA: TGCAGTGCTAGAGATTGGGGGGACGAGCAGTACTTC. Translation: CSARDWGDEQYF.

This clonotype was found many times. The genes are TRBV11-2 and TRBJ2-1; TRBD1 or TRBD2 may be the D gene (6 bases each). Trimming cost V 1 base and J 7 bases, with 8 bases left between them. CDR1 is SGHAT and CDR2 is FQNNGV in the germline V gene. The CDR3 has 13 amino acids. The CDR3 reads CASSLAGANEQFF. As DNA, the CDR3 is TGTGCCAGCAGCTTAGCGGGGGCAAATGAGCAGTTCTTC. The whole variable domain, filled in from reference TRBV11-2 and TRBJ2-1, reads EAGVAQSPRYKIIEKRQSVAFWCNPISGHATLYWYQQILGQGPKLLIQFQNNGVVDDSQLPKDRFSAERLKGVDSTLKIQPAKLEDSAVYLCASSLAGANEQFFGPGTRLTVL.

This clonotype came up many times. This chain joins TRBV19 and TRBJ1-1; D gene uncertain. V was pared by 3 bases and J by 7 bases, with 6 bases between. This CDR3 is built from 11 residues. Germline-derived CDR1 and CDR2 are LNHDA and SQIVND (reference sequence). The CDR3 DNA reads as TGTGCCAGTAGTATGTCAGATGAAGCTTTCTTT. Its protein is CASSMSDEAFF.